This entry concerns a single T cell receptor (beta chain). This record belongs to a study of shared T cell receptors in the human thymus. Here immunoSEQ multiplex PCR was the method, and the copy in TCRdb shows in-frame clones only, minus some. The table has 550,000 to 800,000 clones, 80% to 90% seen once. V trimming: 6 bases; J trimming: 9 bases; junction bases outside the gene matches: 7. Germline V CDR1 and CDR2: MDHEN, SYDVKM. CDR3 length: 15 residues. This same sample was also part of a study on human thymus T cells.

The chain joins TRBV28 to TRBJ1-6; 11 positions agree with TRBD1. Sequenced sample: thymocytes. The sequence derives from a girl under three years old with a congenital heart defect. CDR3: CASRRTGGGGSPLHF. DNA of the CDR3: TGTGCCAGCAGGAGGACAGGGGGCGGGGGTTCACCCCTCCACTTT. Together with reference TRBV28 and TRBJ1-6, the CDR3 gives the full variable domain: DVKVTQSSRYLVKRTGEKVFLECVQDMDHENMFWYRQDPGLGLRLIYFSYDVKMKEKGDIPEGYSVSREKKERFSLILESASTNQTSMYLCASRRTGGGGSPLHFGNGTRLTVT.